Below are 30 T cell receptor beta chains sequenced from a single sample in a study of blood T cells in healthy people across ages. The authors ran a second PCR of 7 to 11 cycles using a sample-barcoded 5' primer and a J-beta primer mix. Each CDR3 protein gets one entry after TCRdb re-called the 5' RACE reads with MiXCR. The table records 650,000 to 800,000 distinct CDR3 sequences, around 43% of them present only once. Sequenced input: blood. The source is a man in his 60s in good health.

A note on this clonotype: This clone may be a read error of a much larger clone one base away. The chain combines TRBV9 with TRBJ2-5; TRBD2 is a possible D gene (6 bases). The CDR3 extends over 14 amino acids. The V gene's germline CDR1 is SGDLS and CDR2 YYNGEE. CDR3 bases: TGTGCCAGCAGCGTAGGGACTATACAAGAGGCCCAGTACTTC. Its protein is CASSVGTIQEAQYF.

This rearrangement joins TRBV19 to TRBJ2-1; weak D call: TRBD1 (5 bases). From germline, CDR1 is LNHDA and CDR2 SQIVND (reference sequence). The CDR3 sequence is 17 residues long. Trimming pared 5 bases from V and 3 bases from J, leaving 20 bases between. This CDR3 is CASSPGSAQGFYNEQFF. The CDR3 nucleotides read TGTGCCAGTAGTCCCGGTTCCGCCCAGGGTTTCTACAATGAGCAGTTCTTC. The full variable domain, with the rest looked up from reference TRBV19 and TRBJ2-1, is DGGITQSPKYLFRKEGQNVTLSCEQNLNHDAMYWYRQDPGQGLRLIYYSQIVNDFQKGDIAEGYSVSREKKESFPLTVTSAQKNPTAFYLCASSPGSAQGFYNEQFFGPGTRLTVL.

The V gene is TRBV5-1, the J gene TRBJ1-5, with 10 bases that match TRBD1. This CDR3 is built from 17 residues. Germline V gene data show CDR1 as SGHRS and CDR2 as YFSETQ. V gave up 2 bases and J gave up 1 base; unmatched junction bases: 6. The CDR3 DNA follows: TGCGCCAGCAGCTTAACCCCGGGACAGGGGAGCAATCAGCCCCAGCATTTT. Protein product: CASSLTPGQGSNQPQHF.

As concerns this clonotype: At one boundary the junction diverges from the germline segment, which might be a read error. The J gene is TRBJ2-5, the V gene TRBV20-1; 11 bases are shared with TRBD1. The CDR3 contains 18 residues. In germline, CDR1 is DFQATT, CDR2 SNEGSKA (reference sequence). The CDR3 sequence: CSATRERDRGSGWETLYF. In DNA form, the CDR3 reads TGCAGTGCTACGAGAGAGCGGGACAGGGGGTCGGGTTGGGAGACCCTGTACTTC.

This clonotype was observed a handful of times. The chain links TRBV5-1 to TRBJ2-5; a possible D gene is TRBD1 (6 bases). The V gene's germline CDR1 is SGHRS and CDR2 YFSETQ. V lost 4 bases to trimming and J lost 5 bases, with 21 bases between them. This CDR3 contains 16 residues. CDR3 in amino acids: CASSPGQGSAVETQYF. The CDR3 DNA follows: TGCGCCAGCAGCCCGGGACAAGGGAGCGCGGTGGAGACCCAGTACTTC.

The rearrangement uses TRBV29-1 and TRBJ1-2; D is uncertain. This CDR3 has 13 residues. V shed 3 bases and J shed 8 bases, with 16 bases lying between them. Germline V gives CDR1 SQVTM, CDR2 ANQGSEA. The CDR3 nucleotides read TGCAGCGTTGATGGCCCAGAGGTCGAAGGCTACACCTTC. Amino acids: CSVDGPEVEGYTF.

The table lists this clonotype with many counts. V is TRBV10-3 and J is TRBJ2-1; D could derive from TRBD1 or TRBD2 (5 bases each). Looked up from germline, CDR1 is ENHRY and CDR2 is SYGVKD. V was cut by 0 bases and J by 3 bases, with 15 bases left in between. CDR3 size: 17 residues. The CDR3 coding sequence is TGTGCCATCAGTGAGTCCCCCTCCGGGACGGACTACAATGAGCAGTTCTTC. Translation: CAISESPSGTDYNEQFF.

The chain combines TRBV12-3 or TRBV12-4 with TRBJ2-1, with D perhaps matching TRBD1 (6 bases). The V and J ends lost 5 bases and 12 bases respectively, with 20 bases between them. This CDR3 spans 14 amino acids. The CDR3 region is CASSPMITGFGQFF. CDR3 nucleotide sequence: TGTGCCAGCAGTCCCATGATCACAGGGTTCGGGCAGTTCTTC.

This clonotype has a handful of counts. This sequence joins TRBV6-2 or TRBV6-3 and TRBJ1-4; D gene unclear. Germline loops: CDR1 MNHEY, CDR2 SVGEGT. The CDR3 sequence is 13 residues long. The V end was cut by 7 bases, the J end by 4 bases, with 10 bases between. CDR3 in DNA: TGTGCCAGCACCCGGAACAGTAATGAAAAACTGTTTTTT. Amino acids: CASTRNSNEKLFF.

CDR3 residues: CASSLVGLAGGLTDTQYF. CDR3 nucleotides: TGCGCCAGCAGCTTGGTGGGACTAGCGGGGGGCCTCACAGATACGCAGTATTTT. V and J are TRBV5-1 and TRBJ2-3; 15 nucleotides agree with TRBD2. The CDR3 is 18 residues long. The junction had 4 bases not matched to a gene; V was cut back by 0 bases and J by 2 bases. Per germline, CDR1 SGHRS and CDR2 YFSETQ.

This clonotype has ten or more counts. The rearrangement links TRBV7-2 to TRBJ2-1; D possibly corresponds to TRBD1 (5 bases). V lost 7 bases to trimming and J lost 0 bases, with 10 bases between them. The CDR3 loop spans 14 amino acids. The germline gives CDR1 SGHTA, CDR2 FQGNSA. In DNA, the CDR3 is TGTGCCAGCATGGGGCCAAGCTCCTACAATGAGCAGTTCTTC. Amino acids: CASMGPSSYNEQFF. Supplemented by reference TRBV7-2 and TRBJ2-1, the full variable domain reads GAGVSQSPSNKVTEKGKDVELRCDPISGHTALYWYRQSLGQGLEFLIYFQGNSAPDKSGLPSDRFSAERTGGSVSTLTIQRTQQEDSAVYLCASMGPSSYNEQFFGPGTRLTVL.

This clonotype was counted a few times. In nucleotides, the CDR3 is TGTGCCAGCAGTTCCCGGGCCCGGGCCGAGAACACTGAAGCTTTCTTT. Translating gives CASSSRARAENTEAFF. The rearrangement uses TRBV28 and TRBJ1-1; D unresolved. The CDR3 is 16 amino acids. CDR1 is MDHEN, CDR2 SYDVKM, per germline. V was pared by 4 bases and J by 1 base, with 16 bases between.

This clonotype was seen once. The J gene is TRBJ2-7, the V gene TRBV5-1; 8 bases match TRBD2. The J call may be in error: the DNA end matches TRBJ2-5 better. Per the germline V gene, CDR1 is SGHRS and CDR2 is YFSETQ. This CDR3 has 14 residues. CDR3 DNA: TGCGCCAGCAGCGTAACTAGCGGTAAAGAGACCCAGTACTTC. This translates into CASSVTSGKETQYF.

This chain connects TRBV7-9 to TRBJ2-7; D not certain. The CDR3 contains 15 residues. Trimming removed 0 bases at V and 0 bases at J, with 9 bases between. Per the germline V gene, CDR1 is SEHNR and CDR2 is FQNEAQ (reference sequence). In DNA, the CDR3 is TGTGCCAGCAGCTTAGCAGGGTCCTACTCCTACGAGCAGTACTTC. This encodes CASSLAGSYSYEQYF.

This clonotype turned up a few times. The chain employs TRBV4-1 and TRBJ2-3; D is uncertain. Germline lookup yields CDR1 MGHRA and CDR2 YSYEKL. CDR3 size: 16 residues. Trimming shortened V by 2 bases and J by 1 base, and 13 bases separated the two germline ends. In DNA, the CDR3 is TGCGCCAGCAGCCAAACCCCGGAGCAGGGCACAGATACGCAGTATTTT. This sequence encodes CASSQTPEQGTDTQYF.

The CDR3 DNA reads TGTGCCAGCTCAAGGGGGGGATCAAACACCGGGGAGCTGTTTTTT. Amino acids: CASSRGGSNTGELFF. The V gene is TRBV7-2, the J gene TRBJ2-2; a weak D match, TRBD2 (7 bases). Trimming pared 8 bases from V and 2 bases from J, leaving 15 bases between. CDR1 is SGHTA, CDR2 FQGNSA, per germline. The length of the CDR3 is 15 residues.

The chain recombines TRBV6-1 with TRBJ1-6; 7 nucleotides align to TRBD1. Germline V CDR1 and CDR2: MNHNS, SASEGT. The V gene end was trimmed by 6 bases and the J gene end by 10 bases; junction bases not matched to a gene: 6. This CDR3 region has 13 residues. Here the CDR3 DNA reads TGTGCCAGCAGCGACAGGGAAGGGTCACCCCTCCACTTT. Translating gives CASSDREGSPLHF.

This clonotype was found a few times. The gene calls are TRBV7-2 and TRBJ1-1; 7 bases are shared with TRBD1. Germline V gene lookup returns CDR1 SGHTA and CDR2 FQGNSA. The CDR3 sequence is 13 residues long. V lost 6 bases and J lost 4; bases outside the gene matches: 5. CDR3 residues: CASRENRGTEAFF. In nucleotides, the CDR3 is TGTGCCAGCAGGGAGAACAGGGGCACTGAAGCTTTCTTT.

This clonotype was detected only a few times. In DNA form, the CDR3 reads TGTGCCAGCAGTTACCGGGCTAGCGGGGGTAATGAGCAGTTCTTC. Its translation: CASSYRASGGNEQFF. The V and J genes are TRBV6-2 or TRBV6-3 and TRBJ2-1; 10 bases are a match to TRBD2. Germline CDR1 and CDR2: MNHEY and SVGEGT. The ends lost 2 bases at V and 7 bases at J; junction bases unmatched: 5. The CDR3 covers 15 residues.

The chain joins TRBV6-5 to TRBJ1-1, with D unresolved. The germline V gene has CDR1 MNHEY and CDR2 SVGAGI. The V end lost 0 bases, the J end lost 0 bases, and 5 bases lay between the germline ends. The CDR3 is 14 amino acids. Here the CDR3 reads CASSYSGMNTEAFF. CDR3 bases: TGTGCCAGCAGTTACTCTGGGATGAACACTGAAGCTTTCTTT.

The chain recombines TRBV5-1 with TRBJ1-1; D may be TRBD1 (5 bases). V dropped 4 bases and J dropped 6 bases, with 10 bases sitting between them. The CDR3 has 12 residues. Germline values: CDR1 SGHRS, CDR2 YFSETQ. CDR3 coding DNA: TGCGCCAGCAGCCTGACAGAGGCTGAAGCTTTCTTT. It codes for CASSLTEAEAFF.

The chain employs TRBV5-1 and TRBJ2-1; no clear D. The germline gives CDR1 SGHRS, CDR2 YFSETQ. CDR3 length: 14 residues. Trimming shortened V by 4 bases and J by 7 bases, and 15 bases separated the two germline ends. The CDR3 nucleotides are TGCGCCAGCAGCCACGGGCCCCCCTTGAATGAGCAGTTCTTC. It is translated as CASSHGPPLNEQFF.

The chain recombines TRBV29-1 with TRBJ1-5; no reliable D call. V lost 3 bases and J lost 3, with 6 bases in between. CDR3 length: 12 amino acids. The germline V gene has CDR1 SQVTM and CDR2 ANQGSEA. CDR3 in amino acids: CSVESPNQPQHF. CDR3 coding DNA: TGCAGCGTTGAGAGCCCCAATCAGCCCCAGCATTTT. The whole variable domain, filled in from reference TRBV29-1 and TRBJ1-5, reads SAVISQKPSRDICQRGTSLTIQCQVDSQVTMMFWYRQQPGQSLTLIATANQGSEATYESGFVIDKFPISRPNLTFSTLTVSNMSPEDSSIYLCSVESPNQPQHFGDGTRLSIL.

To note about this clonotype: A much larger clone is a single base away; this may be a read error. This chain links TRBV12-3 or TRBV12-4 with TRBJ1-5, with 9 bases fitting TRBD1. This CDR3 region has 14 residues. Trimming took 5 bases from V and 6 from J; bases not matched to a gene: 5. The CDR3 DNA follows: TGTGCCAGCAGTGTACAGGGGGCGATTCAGCCCCAGCATTTT. Translated: CASSVQGAIQPQHF.

This clonotype was counted between two and nine times. J is TRBJ1-1 and V is TRBV7-3; tentatively, D is TRBD1 (6 bases). The germline V gene has CDR1 SGHTA and CDR2 FQGTGA. The CDR3 length is 13 residues. V was pared by 5 bases and J by 8 bases, with 15 bases between. The CDR3 region is CASSQGTPREAFF. DNA for the CDR3: TGTGCCAGCAGCCAAGGGACACCCCGCGAAGCTTTCTTT. Based on the CDR3 plus reference TRBV7-3 and TRBJ1-1, the full variable domain is GAGVSQTPSNKVTEKGKYVELRCDPISGHTALYWYRQSLGQGPEFLIYFQGTGAADDSGLPNDRFFAVRPEGSVSTLKIQRTERGDSAVYLCASSQGTPREAFFGQGTRLTVV.

The chain couples TRBV4-1 to TRBJ2-3; 9 bases align to TRBD1. The CDR3 has 19 residues. V lost 1 base, J lost 2 bases, and 13 bases stayed unmatched. The V gene's germline CDR1 is MGHRA and CDR2 YSYEKL. CDR3 in amino acids: CASSQVRYPGQGTTDTQYF. In DNA, the CDR3 is TGCGCCAGCAGCCAAGTCCGGTATCCGGGACAGGGAACCACAGATACGCAGTATTTT.

The rearrangement joins TRBV7-8 to TRBJ2-7; 9 bases are shared with TRBD1. CDR3 size: 18 residues. Germline CDR1 reads SGHVS; CDR2 reads FQNEAQ. Trimming took 5 bases from V and 3 from J; bases not matched to a gene: 17. Written as DNA, the CDR3 is TGTGCCAGCAGCCCGGGTAACAGGGGGCTTTTATCTCGCTACGAGCAGTACTTC. As protein: CASSPGNRGLLSRYEQYF.

The chain couples TRBV3-1 to TRBJ1-1, with no clear D. The germline V and J ends were trimmed by 4 bases and 11 bases, with 20 bases remaining between them. CDR3 size: 14 residues. CDR1 LGHDT and CDR2 YNNKEL come from the germline V gene (reference sequence). CDR3 DNA sequence: TGTGCCAGCAGCCTAAACAACGATCCTTTGGAGGCTTTCTTT. It specifies CASSLNNDPLEAFF.

This clonotype was seen more than once but under ten times. V gene TRBV9 combines with J gene TRBJ2-3; TRBD2 matches 9 bases. Germline V gene lookup returns CDR1 SGDLS and CDR2 YYNGEE. The V segment lost 0 bases and the J segment 4 bases; nucleotides outside the gene matches: 6. The CDR3 is made up of 16 amino acids. The CDR3 DNA reads TGTGCCAGCAGCGTAGGTTCTAGCGGGGTTGCAGATACGCAGTATTTT. Protein sequence: CASSVGSSGVADTQYF.

Details on this clonotype: The junction departs from germline at one end; a sequencing error may be responsible. This CDR3 is CASSQVRQNEQCF. DNA of the CDR3: TGTGCCAGCAGCCAAGTTCGGCAGAACGAGCAGTGCTTC. This chain connects TRBV3-1 to TRBJ2-7; no definite D call. This CDR3 comprises 13 residues. Germline V gene lookup returns CDR1 LGHDT and CDR2 YNNKEL (reference sequence).